This T cell receptor beta chain was captured by sequencing in a study of cytomegalovirus exposure and HLA in healthy donors. The PCR had 60 Vbeta and 13 Jbeta primers. Per the original data handling: Around 12 million of about 88 million unique TCR beta chains were shared, per a later count. Clones were sequenced by immunoSEQ multiplex PCR, and TCRdb holds only the in-frame ones, with some missing. V, J and clone size were drawn from that table, and D and trimming were deduced from the DNA. Here the sample spans approximately 190,000 clones, 87% being singletons. Note on this clone: Its antigen is unknown.

Study conclusions and caveats: Several of the most significant clusters were apparently associated with common viral pathogens in a later analysis.

The germline V gene has CDR1 MDHEN and CDR2 SYDVKM. V gave up 5 bases and J gave up 1 base, with 11 bases separating them. The CDR3 consists of 15 residues. V is TRBV28 and J is TRBJ2-2; the D gene is possibly TRBD1 (6 bases). Sequenced sample: PBMCs. The receptor was isolated from a man aged 25 to 40 in good health and CMV-seronegative. The CDR3 protein is CASSPAQGNTGELFF. The CDR3 nucleotides read TGTGCCAGCAGTCCAGCACAGGGGAACACCGGGGAGCTGTTTTTT.